These 32 T cell receptor beta chains were sequenced from one sample in a study of cytomegalovirus exposure and HLA in healthy donors. Both 60 Vbeta primers and 13 Jbeta primers went into the PCR. The method was immunoSEQ multiplex PCR; TCRdb's version includes in-frame clones alone and lacks a portion of them. In the table there are about 120,000 clones, over 60% of which are singletons. Sequencing was performed on PBMCs. Every receptor here comes from a human donor in good health.

The chain couples TRBV7-9 to TRBJ1-2, with TRBD1 matching 10 bases. With V trimmed by 4 bases and J by 2 bases, 7 bases remained unmatched. Germline V gene sequence: CDR1 SEHNR, CDR2 FQNEAQ (reference sequence). This CDR3 comprises 16 residues. CDR3 amino acids: CASSWGGTGENYGYTF. The CDR3 DNA sequence: TGTGCCAGCAGCTGGGGCGGGACAGGGGAGAACTATGGCTACACCTTC.

This clone is categorized as medium-sized. The chain joins TRBV7-9 to TRBJ2-2; D is perhaps TRBD1 (5 bases). The CDR3 length is 16 residues. V lost 5 bases and J lost 5, with 18 bases in between. CDR1 SEHNR and CDR2 FQNEAQ come from the germline V gene (reference sequence). The CDR3 region has the DNA TGTGCCAGCAGCCCTCCGTTCTTAGGGGAAACCGGGGAGCTGTTTTTT. Protein: CASSPPFLGETGELFF.

The chain combines TRBV5-1 with TRBJ2-3; TRBD2 might be the D (7 bases). V lost 2 bases and J lost 6, with 13 bases in between. Germline CDR1 SGHRS, CDR2 YFSETQ. This CDR3 contains 14 residues. This chain's CDR3 is CASSLRGATDTQYF. The DNA for the CDR3 is TGCGCCAGCAGCTTACGGGGGGCAACGGATACGCAGTATTTT.

This clone was picked up one time. The chain links TRBV2 to TRBJ2-1; D is undetermined. The CDR3 extends over 14 amino acids. V lost 0 bases to trimming and J lost 8 bases, with 11 bases between them. CDR1 is SNHLY and CDR2 is FYNNEI in the germline V gene. CDR3 loop: CASSEAHQVDEQFF. CDR3 coding DNA: TGTGCCAGCAGTGAAGCTCACCAGGTTGATGAGCAGTTCTTC.

The chain carries TRBV19 and TRBJ2-5; 9 nucleotides line up with TRBD2. Germline CDR1 reads LNHDA; CDR2 reads SQIVND (reference sequence). CDR3 length: 15 residues. V lost 5 bases to trimming and J lost 3 bases; unmatched junction nucleotides: 7. The CDR3 bases are TGTGCCAGTAGTCCAGCGGGGGGTCTTGAAGAGACCCAGTACTTC. This gives the protein CASSPAGGLEETQYF.

This clone was counted between two and nine times. The chain joins TRBV28 to TRBJ2-3, with unresolved D. The germline CDR1 and CDR2 sequences are MDHEN and SYDVKM. CDR3 size: 10 residues. V was shortened by 3 bases and J by 11 bases, with 6 bases between the two germline ends. The CDR3 sequence is CASSFVRQYF. As DNA, the CDR3 is TGTGCCAGCAGTTTCGTCCGGCAGTATTTT.

V is TRBV6-5 and J is TRBJ1-1; TRBD1 aligns across 8 bases. Germline loops: CDR1 MNHEY, CDR2 SVGAGI. The CDR3 runs 13 residues. The ends lost 6 bases at V and 11 bases at J; junction bases unmatched: 11. CDR3 residues: CASRLQGVNNAFF. The CDR3 nucleotides read TGTGCCAGCAGGTTACAGGGGGTCAATAATGCTTTCTTT.

The V call is TRBV2, the J call TRBJ1-3; no reliable D call. The CDR3 has 14 residues. Germline CDR1 reads SNHLY; CDR2 reads FYNNEI. Trimming took 4 bases from V and 4 from J, leaving 11 bases between them. CDR3 region: CASSVEHAGNTIYF. In DNA, the CDR3 is TGTGCCAGCAGTGTTGAACATGCAGGAAACACCATATATTTT.

This clone came up a few times. The chain links TRBV27 to TRBJ1-4; 9 bases align to TRBD1. CDR1 is MNHEY and CDR2 is SMNVEV in the germline V gene (reference sequence). V gave up 5 bases and J gave up 4 bases; unmatched junction bases: 5. The CDR3 loop spans 15 amino acids. CDR3 nucleotide sequence: TGTGCCAGCAGTGCGCCGACAGGGGGTAATGAAAAACTGTTTTTT. It translates to CASSAPTGGNEKLFF.

This rearrangement joins TRBV12-5 to TRBJ2-1, with 9 positions matching TRBD1. Germline CDR1 reads LGHNT; CDR2 reads FRNRAP. J was trimmed by 8 bases and V by 7 bases; bases with no gene match: 15. CDR3 length: 16 amino acids. CDR3 loop: CASERGTGRAIDEQFF. In DNA, the CDR3 is TGTGCTAGTGAAAGGGGGACAGGGCGCGCAATTGATGAGCAGTTCTTC.

V gene TRBV9 combines with J gene TRBJ2-7, with D tentatively TRBD1 (5 bases). The CDR3 runs to 11 residues. V was cut by 3 bases and J by 4 bases, with 5 bases left in between. Germline-derived CDR1 and CDR2 are SGDLS and YYNGEE. The CDR3 DNA is TGTGCCAGCAGCGCAGGGTACGAGCAGTACTTC. It translates to CASSAGYEQYF.

The rearrangement uses TRBV11-2 and TRBJ1-2, with D uncertain. The ends were cut back, 5 bases at V and 8 bases at J, with 18 bases in the middle. The CDR3 spans 14 residues. CDR1 and CDR2 (germline): SGHAT, FQNNGV. The chain's CDR3 is CASSTPKEGLGYTF. CDR3 nucleotides: TGTGCCAGCAGCACCCCAAAAGAGGGTTTAGGCTACACCTTC.

CDR3 amino acids: CSVSSSSGGSEFF. In DNA form, the CDR3 reads TGCAGCGTTTCCTCTTCTAGCGGGGGGTCGGAGTTCTTC. The chain combines TRBV29-1 with TRBJ2-1; TRBD2 agrees at 11 bases. With 5 bases clipped from V and 14 bases from J, the junction kept 11 bases outside the gene matches. CDR3 length equals 13 residues. Looked up from germline, CDR1 is SQVTM and CDR2 is ANQGSEA.

The chain employs TRBV5-1 and TRBJ2-1; 7 nucleotides match TRBD1. V shed 4 bases and J 2 bases; nucleotides not matched to a gene: 9. Germline V gives CDR1 SGHRS, CDR2 YFSETQ. The CDR3 runs 16 residues. CDR3 protein: CASSDGTAITYNEQFF. The DNA of the CDR3 is TGCGCCAGCAGCGACGGGACAGCTATTACCTACAATGAGCAGTTCTTC. Looking up the rest from reference TRBV5-1 and TRBJ2-1 gives the full variable domain: KAGVTQTPRYLIKTRGQQVTLSCSPISGHRSVSWYQQTPGQGLQFLFEYFSETQRNKGNFPGRFSGRQFSNSRSEMNVSTLELGDSALYLCASSDGTAITYNEQFFGPGTRLTVL.

This chain connects TRBV5-1 to TRBJ2-3; D gene unclear. Germline loops: CDR1 SGHRS, CDR2 YFSETQ. This CDR3 is 12 amino acids long. The V end was cut by 5 bases, the J end by 5 bases, with 9 bases between. CDR3 bases: TGCGCCAGCAGTACCACTGGAGATACGCAGTATTTT. Residues: CASSTTGDTQYF.

The chain carries TRBV14 and TRBJ2-5, with 8 positions matching TRBD2. The J call is uncertain, as TRBJ2-7 better fits the DNA end. This CDR3 is 13 amino acids long. The V gene's germline CDR1 is SGHDN and CDR2 FVKESK. The CDR3 region is CASSRAGGSEQYF. In DNA form, the CDR3 reads TGTGCCAGCAGCCGGGCGGGGGGATCCGAGCAGTACTTC.

This chain connects TRBV4-1 to TRBJ2-3; the match to TRBD2 covers 7 bases. CDR3 length: 14 amino acids. J gave up 0 bases and V 4 bases, and 1 base lay outside the gene matches. Germline values: CDR1 MGHRA, CDR2 YSYEKL. CDR3 DNA sequence: TGCGCCAGCAGCCTAGCGGGTAGCACAGATACGCAGTATTTT. The encoded protein is CASSLAGSTDTQYF.

The chain carries TRBV5-1 and TRBJ1-1; 7 bases map to TRBD1. Germline V CDR1 and CDR2: SGHRS, YFSETQ. This CDR3 contains 16 residues. Trimming removed 0 bases from V and 0 bases from J; junction bases left unmatched: 5. CDR3 bases: TGCGCCAGCAGCTTGGTAGGGGGCCAGTTGAACACTGAAGCTTTCTTT. Translated, it gives CASSLVGGQLNTEAFF.

This chain joins TRBV7-8 and TRBJ1-3; D is undetermined. Germline V gene sequence: CDR1 SGHVS, CDR2 FQNEAQ. The V end was cut by 5 bases, the J end by 4 bases, with 21 bases between. CDR3 size: 17 residues. The CDR3 protein is CASSPRGMSTSGNTIYF. CDR3 in DNA: TGTGCCAGCAGCCCTCGAGGTATGAGTACCTCCGGAAACACCATATATTTT.

The CDR3 loop is CASKAAVTNYGYTF. As DNA, the CDR3 is TGTGCCAGCAAGGCAGCGGTCACTAACTATGGCTACACCTTC. The chain has TRBV2 and TRBJ1-2; D not resolved. Trimming took 7 bases from V and 0 from J, leaving 12 bases between them. Germline CDR1 SNHLY, CDR2 FYNNEI. The CDR3 has 14 residues.

Only a few counts were recorded for this clone. The rearrangement uses TRBV5-1 and TRBJ1-4; 7 bases map to TRBD1. The CDR3 loop spans 16 amino acids. CDR1 is SGHRS, CDR2 YFSETQ, per germline. V lost 0 bases, J lost 3 bases, and 5 bases stayed unmatched. The CDR3 protein is CASSLEPGQANEKLFF. CDR3 in DNA: TGCGCCAGCAGCTTGGAACCCGGACAGGCTAATGAAAAACTGTTTTTT.

In the case of this clone: Germline and junction disagree at one end, which may indicate a read error. The chain links TRBV7-7 to TRBJ1-4, with 8 bases fitting TRBD1. This CDR3 has 16 residues. From germline, CDR1 is SSHAT and CDR2 FNYEAQ (reference sequence). The CDR3 region is CASSRDRGMVNEKLFF. The CDR3 DNA sequence: TGTGCTAGCAGCCGCGACAGGGGAATGGTCAATGAAAAACTGTTTTTT.

V gene TRBV10-3 combines with J gene TRBJ1-1, with 8 bases aligning to TRBD1. Germline CDR1 ENHRY, CDR2 SYGVKD. V dropped 7 bases and J dropped 5; count of bases not matched to a gene: 6. The CDR3 runs to 13 residues. CDR3 amino acids: CAIKGQGVTEAFF. CDR3 nucleotides: TGTGCCATCAAAGGACAGGGAGTAACTGAAGCTTTCTTT.

The chain employs TRBV15 and TRBJ2-3; TRBD2 agrees at 8 bases. The length of the CDR3 is 12 residues. CDR1 is LNHNV, CDR2 YYDKDF, per germline (reference sequence). V lost 4 bases, J lost 10 bases, and 4 bases stayed unmatched. CDR3 DNA: TGTGCCACCAGCATTCTTAGCGGGGCGCAGTATTTT. Residues: CATSILSGAQYF.

The count of this clone is one. The rearrangement uses TRBV9 and TRBJ2-3; 8 nucleotides align to TRBD2. Trimming cost V 0 bases and J 3 bases; bases outside gene matches: 12. This CDR3 has 18 amino acids. Germline V gives CDR1 SGDLS, CDR2 YYNGEE. This CDR3 is CASSVAKTGLEFTDTQYF. DNA of the CDR3: TGTGCCAGCAGCGTAGCCAAGACGGGACTAGAATTTACAGATACGCAGTATTTT.

The J gene is TRBJ2-7, the V gene TRBV7-9, with D unclear. The germline CDR1 and CDR2 sequences are SEHNR and FQNEAQ (reference sequence). Trimming left V 2 bases short and J 5 bases short, with 7 bases between. This CDR3 spans 12 amino acids. The CDR3 protein is CASSLTSNEQYF. In DNA form, the CDR3 reads TGTGCCAGCAGCTTAACAAGTAACGAGCAGTACTTC.

The gene calls are TRBV10-2 and TRBJ1-5; possible D gene TRBD1, 5 bases. The germline V gene encodes CDR1 WSHSY and CDR2 SAAADI. CDR3 length: 15 residues. Trimming removed 2 bases from V and 5 bases from J, with 13 bases in between. CDR3 sequence (DNA): TGCGCCAGCAGTGAGACCGGGGGAGGGCATCAGCCCCAGCATTTT. It is translated as CASSETGGGHQPQHF.

The chain uses TRBV6-5 and TRBJ2-1; the match to TRBD2 covers 12 bases. There are 15 residues in the CDR3. The trim removed 8 bases at V and 7 bases at J, leaving 9 bases unmatched. Germline-derived CDR1 and CDR2 are MNHEY and SVGAGI. The CDR3 bases are TGTGCCAGCGTCTCTAGCGGGGGGGCGGGGAATGAGCAGTTCTTC. Translation: CASVSSGGAGNEQFF.

The chain employs TRBV6-5 and TRBJ2-1; 11 positions agree with TRBD1. V lost 4 bases, J lost 7 bases, and 0 bases stayed unmatched. This CDR3 is 13 amino acids long. CDR1 MNHEY and CDR2 SVGAGI come from the germline V gene. The DNA for the CDR3 is TGTGCCAGCAGTTGGGACAGGGGGAATGAGCAGTTCTTC. Protein product: CASSWDRGNEQFF.

This clone was recorded once. The chain has TRBV5-1 and TRBJ1-1, with D possibly TRBD1 on 5 matching bases. With 5 bases removed from V and 4 bases from J, the gap between germline ends came to 12 bases. Germline CDR1 reads SGHRS; CDR2 reads YFSETQ. The CDR3 is 13 residues long. The CDR3 sequence is CASSPGKSTEAFF. DNA for the CDR3: TGCGCCAGCAGTCCAGGGAAATCCACTGAAGCTTTCTTT.

V and J are TRBV19 and TRBJ2-7; TRBD2 matches 10 bases. Germline CDR1 LNHDA, CDR2 SQIVND (reference sequence). The CDR3 is 16 residues long. After removal of 0 bases from V and 2 bases from J, the junction contained 4 bases not matched to a gene. In nucleotides, the CDR3 is TGTGCCAGTAGTATAGATGGACTAGCGGTAACCTACGAGCAGTACTTC. Its translation: CASSIDGLAVTYEQYF.

This rearrangement joins TRBV18 to TRBJ2-3, with 11 bases identical to TRBD2. The CDR3 runs to 15 residues. The ends lost 6 bases at V and 3 bases at J; junction bases unmatched: 5. CDR1 KGHSH and CDR2 LQKENI come from the germline V gene. CDR3 protein: CASSPGLAATDTQYF. The CDR3 bases are TGTGCCAGCTCCCCGGGACTAGCGGCTACAGATACGCAGTATTTT.